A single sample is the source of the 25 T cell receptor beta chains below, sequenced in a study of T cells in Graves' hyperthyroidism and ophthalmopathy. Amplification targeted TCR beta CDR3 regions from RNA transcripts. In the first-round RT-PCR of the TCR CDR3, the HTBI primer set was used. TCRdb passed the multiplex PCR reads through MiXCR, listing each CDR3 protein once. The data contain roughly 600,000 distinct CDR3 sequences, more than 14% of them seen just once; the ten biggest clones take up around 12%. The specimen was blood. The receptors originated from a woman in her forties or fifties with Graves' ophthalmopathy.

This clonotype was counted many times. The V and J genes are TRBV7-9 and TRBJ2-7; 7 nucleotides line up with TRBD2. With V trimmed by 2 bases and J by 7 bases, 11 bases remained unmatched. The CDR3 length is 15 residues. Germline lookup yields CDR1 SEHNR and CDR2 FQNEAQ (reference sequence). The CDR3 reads CASSLNPREAGEQYF. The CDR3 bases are TGTGCCAGCAGCTTAAACCCCCGGGAGGCGGGGGAGCAGTACTTC.

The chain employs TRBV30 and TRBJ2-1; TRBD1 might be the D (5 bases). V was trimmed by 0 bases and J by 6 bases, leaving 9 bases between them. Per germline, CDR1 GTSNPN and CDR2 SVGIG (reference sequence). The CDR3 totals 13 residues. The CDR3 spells CAWSVTRANEQFF. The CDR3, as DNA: TGTGCCTGGAGTGTAACCAGGGCCAATGAGCAGTTCTTC.

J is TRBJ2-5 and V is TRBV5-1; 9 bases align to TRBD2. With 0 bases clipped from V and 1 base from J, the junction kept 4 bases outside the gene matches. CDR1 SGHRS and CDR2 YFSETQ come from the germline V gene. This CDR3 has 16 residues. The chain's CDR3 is CASSLAVAGVQETQYF. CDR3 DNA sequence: TGCGCCAGCAGCTTGGCTGTAGCGGGGGTCCAAGAGACCCAGTACTTC.

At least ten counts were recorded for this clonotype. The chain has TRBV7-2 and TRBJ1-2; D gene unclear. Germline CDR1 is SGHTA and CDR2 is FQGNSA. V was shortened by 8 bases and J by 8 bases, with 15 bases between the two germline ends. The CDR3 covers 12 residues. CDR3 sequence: CASGQMGWGYTF. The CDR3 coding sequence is TGTGCCAGCGGCCAAATGGGGTGGGGCTACACCTTC.

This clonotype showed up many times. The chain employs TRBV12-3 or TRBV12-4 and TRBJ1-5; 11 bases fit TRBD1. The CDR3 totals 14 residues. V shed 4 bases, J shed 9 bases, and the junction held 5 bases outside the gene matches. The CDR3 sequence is CASSSGTGGLPQHF. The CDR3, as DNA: TGTGCCAGCAGTTCGGGGACAGGGGGTCTGCCCCAGCATTTT.

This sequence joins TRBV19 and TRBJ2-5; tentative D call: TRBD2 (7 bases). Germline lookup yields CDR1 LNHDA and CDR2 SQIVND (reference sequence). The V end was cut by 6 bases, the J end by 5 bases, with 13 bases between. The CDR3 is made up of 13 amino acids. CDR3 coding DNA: TGTGCCAGTAGGCGGGGGCAGCTGGAGACCCAGTACTTC. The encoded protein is CASRRGQLETQYF.

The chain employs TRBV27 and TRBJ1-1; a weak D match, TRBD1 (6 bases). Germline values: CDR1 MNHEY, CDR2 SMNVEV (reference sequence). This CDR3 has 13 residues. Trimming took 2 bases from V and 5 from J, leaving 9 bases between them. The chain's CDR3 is CASSLDQGTEAFF. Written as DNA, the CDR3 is TGTGCCAGCAGTTTAGATCAGGGGACTGAAGCTTTCTTT.

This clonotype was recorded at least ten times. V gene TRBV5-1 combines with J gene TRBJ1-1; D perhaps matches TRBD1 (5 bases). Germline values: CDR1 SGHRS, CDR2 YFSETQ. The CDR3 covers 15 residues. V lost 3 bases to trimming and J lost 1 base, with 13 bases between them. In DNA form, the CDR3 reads TGCGCCAGCAGCTACGGACGTGGGGGGAACACTGAAGCTTTCTTT. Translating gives CASSYGRGGNTEAFF.

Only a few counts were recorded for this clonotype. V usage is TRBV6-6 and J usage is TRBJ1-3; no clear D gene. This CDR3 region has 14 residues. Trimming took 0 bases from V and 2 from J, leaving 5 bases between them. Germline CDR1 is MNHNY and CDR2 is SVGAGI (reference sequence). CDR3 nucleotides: TGTGCCAGCAGTTACTCAGGGCCTGGAAACACCATATATTTT. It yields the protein CASSYSGPGNTIYF.

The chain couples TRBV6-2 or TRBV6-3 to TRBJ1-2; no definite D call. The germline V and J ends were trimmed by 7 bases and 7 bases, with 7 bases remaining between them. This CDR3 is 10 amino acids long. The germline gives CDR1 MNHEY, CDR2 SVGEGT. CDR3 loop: CASKGIGYTF. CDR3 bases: TGTGCCAGCAAAGGGATTGGCTACACCTTC.

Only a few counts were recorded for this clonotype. CDR3 DNA sequence: TGTGCCAGCAGCGTAGCGGGACTAGCTGGGGAGCAGTACTTC. Its translation: CASSVAGLAGEQYF. V usage is TRBV9 and J usage is TRBJ2-7, with 9 bases aligning to TRBD2. The ends lost 0 bases at V and 7 bases at J; junction bases unmatched: 5. CDR1 and CDR2 from the germline V gene are SGDLS and YYNGEE. This CDR3 contains 14 residues.

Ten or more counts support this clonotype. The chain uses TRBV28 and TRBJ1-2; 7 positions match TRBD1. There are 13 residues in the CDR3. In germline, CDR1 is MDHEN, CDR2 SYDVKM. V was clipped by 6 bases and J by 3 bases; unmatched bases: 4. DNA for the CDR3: TGTGCCAGCAGAGACGGGACAGACTATGGCTACACCTTC. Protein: CASRDGTDYGYTF.

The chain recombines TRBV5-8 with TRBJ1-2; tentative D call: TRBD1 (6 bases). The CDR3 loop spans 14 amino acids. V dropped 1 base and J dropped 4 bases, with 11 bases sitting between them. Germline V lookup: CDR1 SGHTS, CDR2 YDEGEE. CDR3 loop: CASSLWGAGYGYTF. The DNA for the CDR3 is TGTGCCAGCAGCTTGTGGGGGGCTGGCTATGGCTACACCTTC.

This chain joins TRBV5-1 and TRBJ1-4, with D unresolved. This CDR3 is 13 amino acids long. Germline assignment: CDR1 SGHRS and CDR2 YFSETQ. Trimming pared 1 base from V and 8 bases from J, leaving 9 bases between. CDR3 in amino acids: CASSLPGEEKLFF. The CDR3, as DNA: TGCGCCAGCAGCTTGCCTGGAGAAGAAAAACTGTTTTTT. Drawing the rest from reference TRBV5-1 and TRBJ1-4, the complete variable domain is KAGVTQTPRYLIKTRGQQVTLSCSPISGHRSVSWYQQTPGQGLQFLFEYFSETQRNKGNFPGRFSGRQFSNSRSEMNVSTLELGDSALYLCASSLPGEEKLFFGSGTQLSVL.

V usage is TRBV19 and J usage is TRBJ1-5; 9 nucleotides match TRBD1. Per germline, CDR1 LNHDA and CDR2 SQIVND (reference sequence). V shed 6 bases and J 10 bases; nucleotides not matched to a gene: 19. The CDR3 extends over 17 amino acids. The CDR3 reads CASSKTGTGRSVKPQHF. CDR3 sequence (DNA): TGTGCCAGTAGCAAAACCGGGACAGGGAGGTCGGTGAAACCCCAGCATTTT.

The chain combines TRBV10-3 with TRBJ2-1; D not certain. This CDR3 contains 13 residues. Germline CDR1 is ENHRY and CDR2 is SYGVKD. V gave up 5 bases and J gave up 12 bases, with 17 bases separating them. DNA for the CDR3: TGTGCCATCAGTCCCTCGTTACGTGTTGGGCAGTTCTTC. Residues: CAISPSLRVGQFF.

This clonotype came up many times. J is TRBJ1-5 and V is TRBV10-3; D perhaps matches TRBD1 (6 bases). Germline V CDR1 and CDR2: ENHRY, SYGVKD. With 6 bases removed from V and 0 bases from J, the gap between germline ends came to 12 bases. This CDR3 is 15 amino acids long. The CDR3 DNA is TGTGCCATCAGACAGGGCGGGAGTAGCAATCAGCCCCAGCATTTT. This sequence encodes CAIRQGGSSNQPQHF.

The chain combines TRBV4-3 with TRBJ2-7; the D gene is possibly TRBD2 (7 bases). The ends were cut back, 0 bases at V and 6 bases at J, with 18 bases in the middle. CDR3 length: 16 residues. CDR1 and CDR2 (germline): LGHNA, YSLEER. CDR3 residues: CASSQEGASGGGEQYF. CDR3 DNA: TGCGCCAGCAGCCAAGAGGGGGCTAGCGGAGGGGGCGAGCAGTACTTC.

CDR3 sequence (DNA): TGCAGTGCTAGAGGGGTACAGATGATGGCTTTCTTT. This sequence encodes CSARGVQMMAFF. The chain employs TRBV20-1 and TRBJ1-1, with D uncertain. The germline V and J ends were trimmed by 1 base and 11 bases, with 14 bases remaining between them. The CDR3 runs to 12 residues. The germline V gene has CDR1 DFQATT and CDR2 SNEGSKA (reference sequence).

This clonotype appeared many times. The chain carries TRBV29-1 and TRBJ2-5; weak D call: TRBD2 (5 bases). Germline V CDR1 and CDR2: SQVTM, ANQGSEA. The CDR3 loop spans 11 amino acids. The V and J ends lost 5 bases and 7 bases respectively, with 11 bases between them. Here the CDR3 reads CSVSESGTQYF. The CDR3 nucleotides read TGCAGCGTTTCCGAGAGCGGGACCCAGTACTTC.

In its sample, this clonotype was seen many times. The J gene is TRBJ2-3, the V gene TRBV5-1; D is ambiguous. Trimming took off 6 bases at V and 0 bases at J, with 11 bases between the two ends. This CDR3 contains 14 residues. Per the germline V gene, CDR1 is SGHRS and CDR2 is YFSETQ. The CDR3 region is CASTETDSTDTQYF. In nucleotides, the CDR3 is TGCGCCAGCACCGAGACGGATAGCACAGATACGCAGTATTTT.

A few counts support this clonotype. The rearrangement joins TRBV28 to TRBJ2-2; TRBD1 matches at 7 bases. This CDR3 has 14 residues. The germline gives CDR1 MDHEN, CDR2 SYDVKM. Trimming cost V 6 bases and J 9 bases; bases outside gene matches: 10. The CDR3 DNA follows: TGTGCCAGCAGGAACAGGGGCGAAACCAGGGAGCTGTTTTTT. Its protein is CASRNRGETRELFF.

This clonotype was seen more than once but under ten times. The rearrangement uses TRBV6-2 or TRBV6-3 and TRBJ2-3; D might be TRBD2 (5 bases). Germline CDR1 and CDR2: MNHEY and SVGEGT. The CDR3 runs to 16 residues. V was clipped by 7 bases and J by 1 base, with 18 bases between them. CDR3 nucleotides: TGTGCCAGCACCCAACGGGGTAGAGCTGGCACAGATACGCAGTATTTT. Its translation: CASTQRGRAGTDTQYF.

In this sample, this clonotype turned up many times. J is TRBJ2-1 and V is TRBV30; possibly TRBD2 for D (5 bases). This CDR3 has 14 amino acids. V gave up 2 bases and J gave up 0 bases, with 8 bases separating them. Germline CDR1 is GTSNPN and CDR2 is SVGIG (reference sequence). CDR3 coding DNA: TGTGCCTGGAGTTCGCTAGCCTCCTACAATGAGCAGTTCTTC. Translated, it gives CAWSSLASYNEQFF.

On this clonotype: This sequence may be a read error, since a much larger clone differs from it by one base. CDR3 DNA: TGTGCCACCAGTTTAACCGGGACAGCGAACACCGGGGAGCTGTCTTTT. It yields the protein CATSLTGTANTGELSF. The chain employs TRBV24-1 and TRBJ2-2; TRBD1 matches 7 bases. The V gene's germline CDR1 is KGHDR and CDR2 SFDVKD. CDR3 length equals 16 residues.